A selection of T cell receptor beta chains follows, all from one sample in a study of blood T cell repertoires in COVID-19. Sequencing was performed with immunoSEQ multiplex PCR; in TCRdb, only in-frame clones are kept and a portion is missing. The data show over 100,000 clones, about nine tenths seen once. Sequenced sample: peripheral blood. Receptor source: a man aged 35 to 55 with acute or convalescent COVID-19. Each CDR3 is given with its conserved first and last residue. D genes are given only for firm matches. Clone size is given for some rows only: seen once, a few or many times, or a class if the clone is expanded.

D: .
size: .
V: TRBV5-8
J: TRBJ1-1
DNA: TGTGCCAGCAGACGGCAGGGTAGTTGGAGCACTGAAGCTTTCTTT
CDR3: CASRRQGSWSTEAFF

D: TRBD1
size: .
V: TRBV10-3
J: TRBJ2-7
DNA: TGTGCCATCAGACAGGGGTTGGGCTCCTACGAGCAGTACTTC
CDR3: CAIRQGLGSYEQYF

D: TRBD1
size: .
V: TRBV29-1
J: TRBJ1-2
DNA: TGCACCCAACAGGGGCGCTATGGCTACACCTTC
CDR3: CTQQGRYGYTF

D: .
size: .
V: TRBV4-1
J: TRBJ1-5
DNA: TGCGCCAGCAGCCAAGCCGCGAATCAGCCCCAGCATTTT
CDR3: CASSQAANQPQHF

D: .
size: .
V: TRBV18
J: TRBJ2-5
DNA: TGTGCCAGCTCCGCCAAGACAGATCGCCGGGAGACCCAGTACTTC
CDR3: CASSAKTDRRETQYF

D: TRBD1
size: .
V: TRBV15
J: TRBJ1-6
DNA: TGTGCCACTAGTACAGGGGGCGTATCCCTCTCACCCCTCCACTTT
CDR3: CATSTGGVSLSPLHF

D: .
size: .
V: TRBV3-1/TRBV3-2
J: TRBJ2-7
DNA: TGTGCCAGCAGCCACCCGTTTCAGGGGCCGGGCACGGGGGAGCAGTACTTC
CDR3: CASSHPFQGPGTGEQYF

D: .
size: .
V: TRBV9
J: TRBJ2-4
DNA: TGTGCCAGCAGCGTAGATAGTGGTGACAGCGAGGTCGCCAAAAACATTCAGTACTTC
CDR3: CASSVDSGDSEVAKNIQYF

D: TRBD1
size: .
V: TRBV3-1/TRBV3-2
J: TRBJ1-4
DNA: TGTGCCAGCAGCCAAAGGACAGGGAAGGGTGAAAAACTGTTTTTT
CDR3: CASSQRTGKGEKLFF

D: .
size: few
V: TRBV20-1
J: TRBJ2-5
DNA: TGCAGTGCTAGAGCTGGGGGCCAACGGTACTTC
CDR3: CSARAGGQRYF

D: TRBD1
size: .
V: TRBV30
J: TRBJ2-7
DNA: TGTGCCTGGAGACTCCGGGACAGGGTTCACGAGCAGTACTTC
CDR3: CAWRLRDRVHEQYF

D: TRBD2
size: .
V: TRBV2
J: TRBJ2-5
DNA: TGTGCCAGCAGCCAGGGACTAGACCGGGCGGAGACCCAGTACTTC
CDR3: CASSQGLDRAETQYF

D: .
size: .
V: TRBV21-1
J: TRBJ1-1
DNA: TGTGCCAGCAGCAAAAAGTCCGACACGAGGAACACTGAAGCTTTCTTT
CDR3: CASSKKSDTRNTEAFF

D: TRBD2
size: .
V: TRBV7-3
J: TRBJ2-1
DNA: TGTGCCAGCAGCTCTCTAATCCTAGCGGGGGCCTCCTACAATGAGCAGTTCTTC
CDR3: CASSSLILAGASYNEQFF

D: .
size: .
V: TRBV5-4
J: TRBJ1-1
DNA: TGTGCCAGCAGCCCGGCGGGGAGGAACACTGAAGCTTTCTTT
CDR3: CASSPAGRNTEAFF

D: .
size: .
V: TRBV9
J: TRBJ2-5
DNA: TGTGCCAGCAGCGTAGGTATAAGCGGTAGGGAGACCCAGTACTTC
CDR3: CASSVGISGRETQYF

D: TRBD1
size: .
V: TRBV10-2
J: TRBJ1-3
DNA: TGCGCCAGCAGTGAGTCGAATTTCGGGACAGGCTCCTCTGGAAACACCATATATTTT
CDR3: CASSESNFGTGSSGNTIYF

D: .
size: .
V: TRBV30
J: TRBJ2-3
DNA: TGTGCCTGGAGTGTTGGCGATACGCAGTATTTT
CDR3: CAWSVGDTQYF

D: TRBD2
size: .
V: TRBV10-3
J: TRBJ2-5
DNA: TGTGCCATCAGCGGGACTAGCGGGGATCGAGAGACCCAGTACTTC
CDR3: CAISGTSGDRETQYF

D: TRBD2
size: .
V: TRBV7-9
J: TRBJ2-3
DNA: TGTGCCAGCAGCAACTCCGGGACTATATCCGATACGCAGTATTTT
CDR3: CASSNSGTISDTQYF

D: .
size: .
V: TRBV18
J: TRBJ2-7
DNA: TGTGCCAGCTCACCTCGAGGGGGGGCCCACGAGCAGTACTTC
CDR3: CASSPRGGAHEQYF

D: .
size: .
V: TRBV7-5
J: TRBJ2-1
DNA: TGTGCCAGAAGCTTCGAACCACTTAGGGGGCCCCCCGGGACTGAGCAGTTCTTC
CDR3: CARSFEPLRGPPGTEQFF

D: .
size: once
V: TRBV30
J: TRBJ1-1
DNA: TGTGCCTGCGAACCCAGGGAGAACACTGAAGCTTTCTTT
CDR3: CACEPRENTEAFF

D: .
size: .
V: TRBV10-1
J: TRBJ1-1
DNA: TGCGCCAGCTCTCGCAGGGGGAACACTGAAGCTTTCTTT
CDR3: CASSRRGNTEAFF

D: .
size: few
V: TRBV30
J: TRBJ1-3
DNA: TGTGCCTGGAGTGTACTCGGGGGGCTCACCATATATTTT
CDR3: CAWSVLGGLTIYF

D: .
size: .
V: TRBV3-1/TRBV3-2
J: TRBJ1-1
DNA: TGTGCCAGCAGCCAAGTGTCCGGGGGACTATCACCTTCGGGAGCTTTCTTT
CDR3: CASSQVSGGLSPSGAFF

D: TRBD1
size: .
V: TRBV29-1
J: TRBJ1-5
DNA: TGCAGCGTAGGACAGGACCTAAATCAGCCCCAGCATTTT
CDR3: CSVGQDLNQPQHF

D: .
size: .
V: TRBV2
J: TRBJ2-6
DNA: TGTGCCAGCAGGGCAGGTGCTACCTGGGCCAACGTCCTGACTTTC
CDR3: CASRAGATWANVLTF

D: .
size: once
V: TRBV10-1
J: TRBJ2-1
DNA: TGCGCCAGCAGAATTGGCAGGTTGGGCTCCTACAATGAGCAGTTCTTC
CDR3: CASRIGRLGSYNEQFF